This entry lists 18 T cell receptor beta chains sequenced from one sample in a study of blood T cell repertoires in COVID-19. TCRdb keeps only in-frame clones here, not all; method: immunoSEQ multiplex PCR. The sample lists 250,000 to 300,000 clones; just over 90% were seen once. What was sequenced was peripheral blood. The receptor set was obtained from a young woman with COVID-19, enrolled during active disease.

This chain links TRBV30 with TRBJ2-7; TRBD2 agrees at 8 bases. Germline-derived CDR1 and CDR2 are GTSNPN and SVGIG (reference sequence). This CDR3 contains 14 residues. J was trimmed by 2 bases and V by 2 bases; bases with no gene match: 5. This CDR3 reads CAWSTGGPPYEQYF. CDR3 nucleotide sequence: TGTGCCTGGAGTACGGGAGGGCCCCCCTACGAGCAGTACTTC.

The chain uses TRBV10-3 and TRBJ2-7; unclear D gene. Trimming removed 3 bases at V and 1 base at J, with 7 bases between. The CDR3 extends over 13 amino acids. From germline, CDR1 is ENHRY and CDR2 SYGVKD. The CDR3 protein is CAISDYSSYEQYF. In nucleotides, the CDR3 is TGTGCCATCAGTGATTACTCTTCCTACGAGCAGTACTTC.

This chain connects TRBV30 to TRBJ2-7; TRBD1 matches 7 bases. There are 13 residues in the CDR3. In germline, CDR1 is GTSNPN, CDR2 SVGIG (reference sequence). V trimming: 3 bases; J trimming: 1 base; junction bases outside the gene matches: 3. As DNA, the CDR3 is TGTGCCTGGAGGGGGGACAGTTCCTACGAGCAGTACTTC. Residues: CAWRGDSSYEQYF.

The chain recombines TRBV7-8 with TRBJ1-1; maybe TRBD1 (5 bases). CDR3 length equals 15 residues. Per the germline V gene, CDR1 is SGHVS and CDR2 is FQNEAQ. The germline V and J ends were trimmed by 2 bases and 0 bases, with 10 bases remaining between them. The CDR3 DNA follows: TGTGCCAGCAGCTTAAGGGGTGGCCTGAACACTGAAGCTTTCTTT. It specifies CASSLRGGLNTEAFF. Supplemented by reference TRBV7-8 and TRBJ1-1, the full variable domain reads GAGVSQSPRYKVAKRGQDVALRCDPISGHVSLFWYQQALGQGPEFLTYFQNEAQLDKSGLPSDRFFAERPEGSVSTLKIQRTQQEDSAVYLCASSLRGGLNTEAFFGQGTRLTVV.

This chain uses TRBV6-1 with TRBJ2-6; TRBD2 aligns across 9 bases. Germline CDR1 and CDR2: MNHNS and SASEGT. This CDR3 has 18 amino acids. Germline trimming cut 2 bases from V and 1 base from J; bases unmatched to any gene: 6. This CDR3 reads CASSEILAGMSGANVLTF. The CDR3 region has the DNA TGTGCCAGCAGTGAAATCCTAGCGGGAATGTCTGGGGCCAACGTCCTGACTTTC.

The chain links TRBV6-5 to TRBJ1-2; D is perhaps TRBD1 (5 bases). The germline gives CDR1 MNHEY, CDR2 SVGAGI. CDR3 length: 14 residues. V dropped 5 bases and J dropped 3 bases, with 13 bases sitting between them. The CDR3 sequence: CASSTQVGDYGYTF. In DNA, the CDR3 is TGTGCCAGCAGTACACAAGTAGGGGACTATGGCTACACCTTC.

V gene TRBV27 combines with J gene TRBJ1-1; 7 bases match TRBD1. This CDR3 has 17 residues. J lost 0 bases, V lost 5 bases, and 12 bases had no gene match. The germline V gene has CDR1 MNHEY and CDR2 SMNVEV (reference sequence). The DNA of the CDR3 is TGTGCCAGCAGTCCTCGGGACAGCTCTCTCATGAACACTGAAGCTTTCTTT. It specifies CASSPRDSSLMNTEAFF.

V usage is TRBV7-2 and J usage is TRBJ2-7; D call uncertain. The CDR3 contains 14 residues. Trimming left V 1 base short and J 1 base short, with 8 bases between. CDR1 is SGHTA, CDR2 FQGNSA, per germline. The CDR3 loop is CASSLGRNSYEQYF. The CDR3 DNA sequence: TGTGCCAGCAGCTTAGGGCGGAATTCCTACGAGCAGTACTTC.

The chain combines TRBV5-4 with TRBJ2-3, with TRBD1 matching 8 bases. The V segment lost 0 bases and the J segment 8 bases; nucleotides outside the gene matches: 5. The CDR3 is made up of 14 amino acids. Germline V gives CDR1 SGHNT, CDR2 YYREEE (reference sequence). The CDR3 sequence is CASSLGQGLGTQYF. The CDR3 DNA reads TGTGCCAGCAGCTTGGGACAGGGGCTGGGTACGCAGTATTTT.

The chain carries TRBV18 and TRBJ1-1; tentative D call: TRBD1 (6 bases). Germline CDR1 KGHSH, CDR2 LQKENI. Trimming left V 1 base short and J 1 base short, with 10 bases between. The CDR3 runs 15 residues. In nucleotides, the CDR3 is TGTGCCAGCTCACCACAAGGACAGAGGAACACTGAAGCTTTCTTT. Protein product: CASSPQGQRNTEAFF.

The chain links TRBV3-1 (or the pseudogene TRBV3-2) to TRBJ1-3; D not certain. Germline-derived CDR1 and CDR2 are LGHDT and YNNKEL (reference sequence). The CDR3 extends over 14 amino acids. The V gene lost 3 bases and the J gene lost 1 base, with 7 bases spanning the gap. CDR3 nucleotide sequence: TGTGCCAGCAGCCAGGGCACTTCTGGAAACACCATATATTTT. Protein sequence: CASSQGTSGNTIYF.

The chain's CDR3 is CASSADRGPGEKLFF. The CDR3 nucleotides read TGTGCCAGCAGCGCTGACAGGGGGCCCGGTGAAAAACTGTTTTTT. V gene TRBV7-2 combines with J gene TRBJ1-4, with 10 bases lining up with TRBD1. J gave up 7 bases and V 5 bases, and 7 bases lay outside the gene matches. This CDR3 has 15 residues. Per germline, CDR1 SGHTA and CDR2 FQGNSA.

The chain is built from TRBV19 and TRBJ2-1, with a possible D match to TRBD2 (6 bases). Germline V gene data show CDR1 as LNHDA and CDR2 as SQIVND (reference sequence). The CDR3 totals 15 residues. V was pared by 2 bases and J by 4 bases, with 12 bases between. In DNA form, the CDR3 reads TGTGCCAGTAGTATACCGGGAGTAGGGTACAATGAGCAGTTCTTC. Translated: CASSIPGVGYNEQFF.

In this sample, this clone turned up a few times. The chain couples TRBV7-9 to TRBJ2-7; TRBD1 is a possible D gene (8 bases). From germline, CDR1 is SEHNR and CDR2 FQNEAQ (reference sequence). This CDR3 comprises 14 residues. Trimming removed 4 bases at V and 3 bases at J, with 13 bases between. The CDR3 DNA sequence: TGTGCCAGCAGCTACAGGGGGGGAGACTACGAGCAGTACTTC. As protein: CASSYRGGDYEQYF.

The chain uses TRBV2 and TRBJ1-5; 8 positions agree with TRBD1. The germline V gene has CDR1 SNHLY and CDR2 FYNNEI. The CDR3 totals 13 residues. J was trimmed by 10 bases and V by 4 bases; bases with no gene match: 6. CDR3 nucleotide sequence: TGTGCCAGCAGTGGGGGACAGGAACTCCCCCAGCATTTT. This codes for CASSGGQELPQHF.

The chain is built from TRBV29-1 and TRBJ1-2; 7 bases match TRBD1. Germline V gives CDR1 SQVTM, CDR2 ANQGSEA. V shed 7 bases and J 2 bases; nucleotides not matched to a gene: 7. The CDR3 length is 13 residues. The CDR3 coding sequence is TGCAGCGCTGGTGGGACAGAGAACTATGGCTACACCTTC. Encoded protein: CSAGGTENYGYTF.

The V and J genes are TRBV10-3 and TRBJ2-1, with 9 bases matching TRBD2. This CDR3 is 18 amino acids long. The V and J ends lost 8 bases and 0 bases, in that order; junction bases with no gene match: 14. Germline V CDR1 and CDR2: ENHRY, SYGVKD. CDR3 in amino acids: CAISASGTSKSSYNEQFF. The CDR3 nucleotides read TGTGCCATCTCCGCTAGCGGGACTTCGAAATCCTCCTACAATGAGCAGTTCTTC.

This clone was seen a single time. This sequence joins TRBV27 and TRBJ2-7, with 15 nucleotides matching TRBD2. After removal of 4 bases from V and 3 bases from J, the junction contained 1 base not matched to a gene. CDR3 length equals 15 residues. The germline V gene encodes CDR1 MNHEY and CDR2 SMNVEV (reference sequence). The CDR3 loop reads CASSWTSGGDYEQYF. CDR3 sequence (DNA): TGTGCCAGCAGTTGGACTAGCGGGGGGGACTACGAGCAGTACTTC.